The T cell receptor (beta chain) described here comes from a study of STAT5B mutations in CD4+ large granular lymphocyte leukemia. Study-wide points: Less than 30% of private leukemic clonotypes occurred rarely in other patients' non-leukemic repertoires.

Remarks on this clone: What it recognizes is unknown.

This CDR3 contains 13 residues. V lost 11 bases, J lost 0 bases, and 14 bases lay in between. Germline CDR1 is WNHNN and CDR2 is SYGVQD (reference sequence). The table came from immunoSEQ multiplex PCR; TCRdb's copy has only in-frame clones and leaves some out. Among some 23,000 clones listed, about four fifths were seen once. This TCR came from a human donor in good health. This chain uses TRBV10-1 with TRBJ2-7; D is undetermined. The sample taken for sequencing was CD4+ T cells from blood buffy coats. CDR3 region: CASQSAYSYEQYF. The DNA of the CDR3 is TGCGCCTCCCAATCCGCTTACTCCTACGAGCAGTACTTC.